The 2 T cell receptor beta chains below come from one sample, sequenced in a study of a mutant IDH1 vaccine in newly diagnosed glioma. Here immunoSEQ multiplex PCR was the method, and the copy in TCRdb shows in-frame clones only, minus some. This table has tens of thousands of clones, around 83% appearing once. Time point defined: week 5, during vaccination. The content of each vaccine dose was 300 ug of mutant IDH1 20-mer peptide, and topical imiquimod accompanied it. No cognate antigen is known for these TCRs. Sequences were derived from PBMCs, sampled from a glioma patient whose treatment included an IDH1 peptide vaccine. The origin of the receptors is a man aged 30-40 years with glioma.

The DNA of the CDR3 is TGTGCCAGCAGCCGCTGGGTTAGCACAGATACGCAGTATTTT. Translating it yields CASSRWVSTDTQYF. The V gene is TRBV5-6, the J gene TRBJ2-3; D is ambiguous. Trimming pared 4 bases from V and 0 bases from J, leaving 9 bases between. The CDR3 totals 14 residues. Germline V lookup: CDR1 SGHDT, CDR2 YYEEEE.

The chain employs TRBV27 and TRBJ2-7; D not resolved. Germline-derived CDR1 and CDR2 are MNHEY and SMNVEV (reference sequence). The V end lost 0 bases, the J end lost 4 bases, and 7 bases lay between the germline ends. The CDR3 has 13 residues. The CDR3 spells CASSLSLSYEQYF. The CDR3 DNA reads TGTGCCAGCAGTTTATCGTTAAGTTACGAGCAGTACTTC.